A single sample gave rise to the 30 T cell receptor beta chains below, sequenced in a study of cytomegalovirus exposure and HLA in healthy donors. Produced via immunoSEQ multiplex PCR; TCRdb's table is partial and in-frame only. The sample consists of about 95,000 clones, 85% of them appearing once. The material sequenced was PBMCs. These receptors originate from a man between 18 and 29 years old in good health and CMV-seropositive.

This chain links TRBV11-2 with TRBJ2-1; perhaps TRBD1 as D (5 bases). Germline lookup yields CDR1 SGHAT and CDR2 FQNNGV. The CDR3 is made up of 15 amino acids. V shed 1 base and J shed 4 bases, with 11 bases lying between them. In nucleotides, the CDR3 is TGTGCCAGCAGCTTAGGATACGGACAATACAATGAGCAGTTCTTC. This encodes CASSLGYGQYNEQFF.

This clone was found once. The rearrangement uses TRBV5-1 and TRBJ2-6, with TRBD1 matching over 7 bases. Germline values: CDR1 SGHRS, CDR2 YFSETQ. CDR3 length: 19 residues. J was trimmed by 0 bases and V by 3 bases; bases with no gene match: 12. In DNA, the CDR3 is TGCGCCAGCAGCTCTTGGGCAGGGGGATTTAGCTCTGGGGCCAACGTCCTGACTTTC. Encoded protein: CASSSWAGGFSSGANVLTF. Looking up the rest from reference TRBV5-1 and TRBJ2-6 gives the full variable domain: KAGVTQTPRYLIKTRGQQVTLSCSPISGHRSVSWYQQTPGQGLQFLFEYFSETQRNKGNFPGRFSGRQFSNSRSEMNVSTLELGDSALYLCASSSWAGGFSSGANVLTFGAGSRLTVL.

The chain recombines TRBV28 with TRBJ1-2, with TRBD1 as a possible D gene (6 bases). The germline gives CDR1 MDHEN, CDR2 SYDVKM. The length of the CDR3 is 12 residues. The germline V and J ends were trimmed by 11 bases and 4 bases, with 14 bases remaining between them. In nucleotides, the CDR3 is TGTGCCGTCGGGGGGCTGGGCTATGGCTACACCTTC. Translated, it gives CAVGGLGYGYTF.

The chain couples TRBV9 to TRBJ2-7, with 9 bases identical to TRBD1. V was clipped by 0 bases and J by 5 bases; unmatched bases: 6. This CDR3 has 15 amino acids. Germline V gives CDR1 SGDLS, CDR2 YYNGEE. The CDR3 region has the DNA TGTGCCAGCAGCGTAGCGGGACAGGGAGAACACGAGCAGTACGTC. Encoded protein: CASSVAGQGEHEQYV.

This rearrangement joins TRBV30 to TRBJ1-4, with a tentative D call TRBD1 (5 bases). The CDR3 spans 13 residues. V lost 3 bases and J 3 bases, leaving 8 bases between the germline ends. The germline gives CDR1 GTSNPN, CDR2 SVGIG (reference sequence). CDR3: CAWRGPANEKLFF. CDR3 DNA: TGTGCCTGGAGGGGGCCAGCTAATGAAAAACTGTTTTTT.

In DNA, the CDR3 is TGTGCCACGATTGGGGGGGCTATAGCGGGACGCTACAATGAGCAGTTCTTC. Protein: CATIGGAIAGRYNEQFF. The V gene is TRBV2, the J gene TRBJ2-1, with 8 positions matching TRBD2. Germline assignment: CDR1 SNHLY and CDR2 FYNNEI. This CDR3 comprises 17 residues. V was clipped by 10 bases and J by 3 bases; unmatched bases: 17.

CDR3 nucleotides: TGTGCCAGCAGCTCCACTAGCGGTAGCACAGATACGCAGTATTTT. Its protein is CASSSTSGSTDTQYF. V is TRBV11-3 and J is TRBJ2-3, with 8 bases that match TRBD2. The CDR3 has 15 residues. Germline CDR1 and CDR2: SGHNT and YENEEA. Losses at the gene ends were 4 bases for V and 0 bases for J; bases not matched to a gene: 3.

This chain uses TRBV5-1 with TRBJ1-3; D may be TRBD1 (6 bases). Germline V CDR1 and CDR2: SGHRS, YFSETQ. V was clipped by 4 bases and J by 3 bases, with 11 bases between them. The CDR3 consists of 14 residues. The CDR3, as DNA: TGCGCCAGCAGCCCGGACAGCCGTGGAAACACCATATATTTT. Amino acids: CASSPDSRGNTIYF.

The chain combines TRBV10-3 with TRBJ1-1; D gene ambiguous. Germline values: CDR1 ENHRY, CDR2 SYGVKD. The CDR3 consists of 14 residues. V was clipped by 11 bases and J by 2 bases, with 18 bases between them. CDR3 residues: CAVRRGYINTEAFF. The CDR3 bases are TGTGCCGTCCGGCGGGGATACATTAACACTGAAGCTTTCTTT.

V is TRBV7-2 and J is TRBJ2-7; 9 bases are a match to TRBD1. Germline V lookup: CDR1 SGHTA, CDR2 FQGNSA. The trim removed 6 bases at V and 2 bases at J, leaving 2 bases unmatched. The CDR3 loop spans 13 amino acids. The CDR3 region has the DNA TGTGCCAGCAGGCGGACAGGGGCCTACGAGCAGTACTTC. Residues: CASRRTGAYEQYF. Drawing the rest from reference TRBV7-2 and TRBJ2-7, the complete variable domain is GAGVSQSPSNKVTEKGKDVELRCDPISGHTALYWYRQSLGQGLEFLIYFQGNSAPDKSGLPSDRFSAERTGGSVSTLTIQRTQQEDSAVYLCASRRTGAYEQYFGPGTRLTVT.

This chain links TRBV28 with TRBJ1-5, with D possibly TRBD1 on 6 matching bases. This CDR3 is built from 15 residues. The V gene's germline CDR1 is MDHEN and CDR2 SYDVKM. Trimming cost V 8 bases and J 11 bases, with 25 bases left between them. The CDR3 sequence is CASLGGGRLPRTQHF. As DNA, the CDR3 is TGTGCCAGCCTAGGGGGAGGGCGGTTGCCACGGACCCAGCATTTT.

The V and J genes are TRBV30 and TRBJ2-7; the D gene is possibly TRBD1 (5 bases). The CDR3 has 14 residues. Germline CDR1 GTSNPN, CDR2 SVGIG (reference sequence). Trimming left V 2 bases short and J 0 bases short, with 11 bases between. Here the CDR3 reads CAWSLDTGSYEQYF. The CDR3 DNA reads as TGTGCCTGGAGTCTGGACACCGGCTCCTACGAGCAGTACTTC.

The rearrangement uses TRBV14 and TRBJ2-7; D perhaps matches TRBD1 (6 bases). Germline V lookup: CDR1 SGHDN, CDR2 FVKESK. The CDR3 sequence is 13 residues long. V was pared by 4 bases and J by 7 bases, with 14 bases between. The CDR3 spells CASSRWAGDEQYV. CDR3 nucleotides: TGTGCCAGCAGCCGTTGGGCAGGGGATGAGCAGTACGTC.

This clone was found a few times. The chain joins TRBV5-1 to TRBJ2-5, with TRBD2 identical over 8 bases. V gave up 3 bases and J gave up 5 bases; unmatched junction bases: 12. The length of the CDR3 is 16 residues. Germline V gives CDR1 SGHRS, CDR2 YFSETQ. The CDR3 DNA sequence: TGCGCCAGCAGCTCCGGGGGGGGACGTGGAGGGGAGACCCAGTACTTC. Translation: CASSSGGGRGGETQYF.

This chain links TRBV6-1 with TRBJ1-5, with D tentatively TRBD1 (5 bases). The V end was cut by 5 bases, the J end by 3 bases, with 14 bases between. This CDR3 has 15 amino acids. Germline V lookup: CDR1 MNHNS, CDR2 SASEGT. CDR3 in amino acids: CASSLGGFSNQPQHF. The DNA of the CDR3 is TGTGCCAGCAGTCTGGGGGGGTTCTCCAATCAGCCCCAGCATTTT.

The chain carries TRBV15 and TRBJ2-7; TRBD1 might be the D (6 bases). Germline V CDR1 and CDR2: LNHNV, YYDKDF (reference sequence). The CDR3 runs to 15 residues. The germline V and J ends were trimmed by 0 bases and 3 bases, with 12 bases remaining between them. CDR3 DNA sequence: TGTGCCACCAGCAGAGAAACAGGGACAATCTACGAGCAGTACTTC. Protein sequence: CATSRETGTIYEQYF.

The V call is TRBV28, the J call TRBJ1-2; possibly TRBD1 for D (6 bases). Deletions cut 5 bases from V and 6 bases from J, with 13 bases between. CDR1 is MDHEN, CDR2 SYDVKM, per germline. This CDR3 has 13 residues. The CDR3 DNA is TGTGCCAGCAGTATAACAGGGACGGATGGCTACACCTTC. This sequence encodes CASSITGTDGYTF.

The genes are TRBV27 and TRBJ2-1, with 7 bases fitting TRBD2. The CDR3 covers 14 residues. Trimming removed 5 bases from V and 7 bases from J; junction bases left unmatched: 8. CDR1 and CDR2 from the germline V gene are MNHEY and SMNVEV (reference sequence). The CDR3 DNA is TGTGCCAGCAGTAACGGCGGGAGAGGAAATGAGCAGTTCTTC. Amino acid sequence: CASSNGGRGNEQFF.

Here the CDR3 DNA reads TGTGCCAGCAGTTACTCGGGAAGACAGGGGGCAAAGTACTTC. It specifies CASSYSGRQGAKYF. The J gene is TRBJ2-7, the V gene TRBV6-5, with 10 bases matching TRBD1. The CDR3 is 14 amino acids. The germline gives CDR1 MNHEY, CDR2 SVGAGI. V lost 0 bases to trimming and J lost 11 bases; unmatched junction nucleotides: 7.

This clone occurred once. The V and J genes are TRBV7-9 and TRBJ2-1; D may be TRBD2 (6 bases). CDR3 length: 13 residues. CDR1 and CDR2 from the germline V gene are SEHNR and FQNEAQ (reference sequence). Trimming removed 6 bases at V and 5 bases at J, with 11 bases between. In nucleotides, the CDR3 is TGTGCCAGCAGTTCCCCGGGGGACAATGAGCAGTTCTTC. It translates to CASSSPGDNEQFF.

The gene calls are TRBV19 and TRBJ1-4; 9 nucleotides line up with TRBD1. Per the germline V gene, CDR1 is LNHDA and CDR2 is SQIVND (reference sequence). Trimming at V came to 6 bases and at J to 8 bases, leaving 7 bases not matched to a gene. This CDR3 is built from 14 residues. CDR3 sequence (DNA): TGTGCCAGTAGATCTGGACAGGGGCGGGAAAAACTGTTTTTT. Amino acid sequence: CASRSGQGREKLFF.

The chain is built from TRBV5-1 and TRBJ2-2; TRBD2 might be the D (5 bases). The CDR3 spans 17 residues. Germline V gene data show CDR1 as SGHRS and CDR2 as YFSETQ. The ends were cut back, 0 bases at V and 1 base at J, with 13 bases in the middle. The CDR3 sequence is CASSLVLEAGNTGELFF. CDR3 in DNA: TGCGCCAGCAGCTTGGTATTGGAGGCCGGGAACACCGGGGAGCTGTTTTTT.

The table lists this clone with a count of one. V and J are TRBV10-2 and TRBJ2-3, with a weak D call TRBD2 (5 bases). This CDR3 is 18 amino acids long. Trimming removed 3 bases from V and 0 bases from J, with 19 bases in between. The germline V gene encodes CDR1 WSHSY and CDR2 SAAADI. The CDR3 is CASSDPLRLRRSTDTQYF. The CDR3 DNA reads TGCGCCAGCAGTGACCCTCTTCGACTAAGGAGGAGCACAGATACGCAGTATTTT.

The rearrangement joins TRBV28 to TRBJ1-1; D is perhaps TRBD1 (5 bases). The CDR3 sequence is 15 residues long. V was clipped by 1 base and J by 7 bases, with 16 bases between them. Germline CDR1 and CDR2: MDHEN and SYDVKM. CDR3 amino acids: CASSLSGGGQGEAFF. In DNA form, the CDR3 reads TGTGCCAGCAGTTTATCGGGGGGAGGACAAGGTGAAGCTTTCTTT.

This sequence joins TRBV9 and TRBJ2-3, with TRBD1 matching over 7 bases. The CDR3 is 14 amino acids. Per the germline V gene, CDR1 is SGDLS and CDR2 is YYNGEE. V lost 4 bases to trimming and J lost 1 base; unmatched junction nucleotides: 3. The CDR3 nucleotides are TGTGCCAGCAGCTACGGACAGGGCACAGATACGCAGTATTTT. Translation: CASSYGQGTDTQYF.

This chain links TRBV5-1 with TRBJ2-2; tentative D call: TRBD1 (6 bases). The germline CDR1 and CDR2 sequences are SGHRS and YFSETQ. Trimming shortened V by 0 bases and J by 7 bases, and 13 bases separated the two germline ends. CDR3 length: 15 amino acids. The CDR3 region has the DNA TGCGCCAGCAGCTTGGACAGGGTTGAGGGCGGGGAGCTGTTTTTT. It codes for CASSLDRVEGGELFF.

The rearrangement uses TRBV7-8 and TRBJ2-7, with D possibly being TRBD1 (5 bases). V shed 4 bases and J shed 6 bases, with 10 bases lying between them. The germline V gene encodes CDR1 SGHVS and CDR2 FQNEAQ. CDR3 size: 12 residues. The CDR3 reads CASSSRVGEQYV. CDR3 DNA: TGTGCCAGCAGCTCCAGGGTGGGCGAGCAGTACGTC.

This chain's CDR3 is CASSLGLADSGANVLTF. CDR3 DNA sequence: TGCGCCAGCAGCTTGGGACTAGCGGACTCTGGGGCCAACGTCCTGACTTTC. The genes are TRBV5-1 and TRBJ2-6; 9 bases agree with TRBD2. This CDR3 has 17 residues. In germline, CDR1 is SGHRS, CDR2 YFSETQ. The ends lost 0 bases at V and 0 bases at J; junction bases unmatched: 1.

The J gene is TRBJ2-3, the V gene TRBV5-1, with a tentative D call TRBD2 (5 bases). The germline V gene encodes CDR1 SGHRS and CDR2 YFSETQ. Deletions cut 1 base from V and 1 base from J, with 10 bases between. The CDR3 is 15 amino acids. CDR3 loop: CASSLSREGTDTQYF. Here the CDR3 DNA reads TGCGCCAGCAGCTTGAGCCGGGAAGGCACAGATACGCAGTATTTT.

The chain carries TRBV27 and TRBJ2-5; 12 bases match TRBD1. Germline loops: CDR1 MNHEY, CDR2 SMNVEV (reference sequence). Trimming cost V 1 base and J 1 base; bases outside gene matches: 10. This CDR3 spans 19 amino acids. The CDR3 DNA is TGTGCCAGCAGTTTATTCTCGGGACAGGGGGCTCCTACCCAAGAGACCCAGTACTTC. Its protein product is CASSLFSGQGAPTQETQYF.